A single T cell receptor beta chain is shown here with its context. The antigen is not known. PCR involved 60 Vbeta and 13 Jbeta primers. The assay was immunoSEQ multiplex PCR, and TCRdb's table has in-frame clones only and misses some. The table includes around 150,000 clones, approximately 67% detected once. Germline CDR1 and CDR2: SGHDN and FVKESK. After removal of 3 bases from V and 6 bases from J, the junction contained 9 bases not matched to a gene. This CDR3 has 15 amino acids. These data originate in a study of cytomegalovirus exposure and HLA in healthy donors. General study findings and limits: A later analysis found most CMV-associated TCR beta chains apparently HLA-restricted. Only CMV serostatus was available as immune exposure information.

Likely unrecorded immune exposures existed in these nominally healthy donors. The J gene is TRBJ2-3, the V gene TRBV14, with 7 bases identical to TRBD2. Sample: PBMCs. The receptor's source is an older woman in good health and CMV-seronegative. The CDR3 sequence: CASSHFGAGEDTQYF. CDR3 DNA sequence: TGTGCCAGCAGCCATTTCGGGGCGGGAGAGGATACGCAGTATTTT.